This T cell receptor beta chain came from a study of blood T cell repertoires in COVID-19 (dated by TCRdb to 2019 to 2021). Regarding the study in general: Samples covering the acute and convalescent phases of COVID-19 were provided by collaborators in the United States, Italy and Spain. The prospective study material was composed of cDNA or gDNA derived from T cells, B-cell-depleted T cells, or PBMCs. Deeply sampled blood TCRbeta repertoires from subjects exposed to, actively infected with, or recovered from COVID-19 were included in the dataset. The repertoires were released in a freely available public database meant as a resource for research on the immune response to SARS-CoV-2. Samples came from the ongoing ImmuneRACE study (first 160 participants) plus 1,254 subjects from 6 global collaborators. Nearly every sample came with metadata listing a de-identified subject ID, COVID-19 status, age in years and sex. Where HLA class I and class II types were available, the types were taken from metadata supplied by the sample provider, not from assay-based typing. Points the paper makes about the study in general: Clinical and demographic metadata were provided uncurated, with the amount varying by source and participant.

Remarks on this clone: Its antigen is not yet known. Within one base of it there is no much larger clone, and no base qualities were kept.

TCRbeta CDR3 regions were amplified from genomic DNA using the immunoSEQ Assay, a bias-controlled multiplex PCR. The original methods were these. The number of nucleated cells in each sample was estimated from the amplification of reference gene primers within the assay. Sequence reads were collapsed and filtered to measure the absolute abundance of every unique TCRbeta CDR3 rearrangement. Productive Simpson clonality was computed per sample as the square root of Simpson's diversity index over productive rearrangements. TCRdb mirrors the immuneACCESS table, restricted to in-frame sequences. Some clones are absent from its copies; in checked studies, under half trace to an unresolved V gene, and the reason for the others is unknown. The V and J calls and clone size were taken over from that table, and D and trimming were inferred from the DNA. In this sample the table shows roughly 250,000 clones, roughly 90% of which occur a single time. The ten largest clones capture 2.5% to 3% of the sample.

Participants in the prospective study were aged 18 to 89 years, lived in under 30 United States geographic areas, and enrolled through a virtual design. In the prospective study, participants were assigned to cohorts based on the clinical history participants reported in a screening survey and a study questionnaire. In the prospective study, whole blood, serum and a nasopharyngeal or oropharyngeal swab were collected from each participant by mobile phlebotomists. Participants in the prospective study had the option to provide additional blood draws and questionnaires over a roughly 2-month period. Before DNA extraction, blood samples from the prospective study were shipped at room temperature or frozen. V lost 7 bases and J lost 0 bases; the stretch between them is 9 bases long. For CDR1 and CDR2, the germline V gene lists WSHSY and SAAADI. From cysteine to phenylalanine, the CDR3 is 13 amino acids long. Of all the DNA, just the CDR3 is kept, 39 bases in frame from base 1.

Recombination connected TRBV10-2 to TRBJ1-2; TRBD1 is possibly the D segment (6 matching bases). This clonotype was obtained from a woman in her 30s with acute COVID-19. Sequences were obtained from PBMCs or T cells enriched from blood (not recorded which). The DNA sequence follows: TGCGCCAGCATTGGACAGCCTAACTATGGCTACACCTTC. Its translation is CASIGQPNYGYTF.